This T cell receptor (beta chain) is from a study of T cell repertoires in cytomegalovirus infection (dated by TCRdb to between 2018 and 2021). In the study overall: Donor HLA type was relevant to the analysis, as public TCR beta signatures indicated carriage of CMV infection together with the matching HLA type.

General findings and caveats noted by the study authors: In the ex vivo response, HLA-C-restricted CMV-specific TCR beta clonotypes were dominant, and in two of eight donors the single most frequent clonotype came from this HLA-C-restricted group. In both this cohort and an independent cohort of 300 to 450 donors, the cumulative frequency of public TCR beta family members distinguished carriers of CMV infection plus the relevant HLA type.

For CDR1 and CDR2, the germline V gene lists SGHDN and FVKESK. Counted from cysteine to phenylalanine, this CDR3 has 15 amino acids. The read is trimmed to its CDR3 DNA, 45 bases read in frame from base 1. V was cut back by 4 bases and J by 3 bases, leaving a gap of 14 bases between them. As for this clonotype: The antigen this receptor binds is unknown. It has no much larger one-base neighbor in the sample; base qualities were not kept.

TCRdb records Illumina HiSeq 1500 as the sequencer. TCRdb reworked the public reads: Q25 trimming with fastp, MiXCR clone assembly, productive beta chains retained. Duplicate CDR3 protein sequences are folded into a single record with the most common DNA and genes. Recorded for this sample are hundreds of thousands of distinct CDR3 sequences; around 10% of them occurred a single time. The top ten clonotypes cover roughly 10% of the sample. The receptor comes from a human donor in good health (CMV status not recorded). Some clones in this sample may be carry-over from other donors' samples. Here the chain combines TRBV14 and TRBJ2-3, with a tentative D gene TRBD1 over 6 matching bases. The specimen sequenced was PBMCs. For the CDR3, the sequence is CASSPIGQLTDTQYF. The nucleotide sequence reads TGTGCCAGCAGCCCAATCGGACAGTTAACAGATACGCAGTATTTT.